The clone carrying this T cell receptor (beta chain) was counted at least ten times. No antigen is known for it. The record originates from a study of spatial heterogeneity in lung cancer. Regarding the study as a whole: TCRs found ubiquitously expanded in tumor appeared in blood more at resection than at follow-up.

CDR1 and CDR2 from the germline V gene are GTSNPN and SVGIG (reference sequence). The CDR3 covers 13 residues. Trimming at V came to 0 bases and at J to 2 bases, leaving 0 bases not matched to a gene. Time point indicated: blood at routine non-recurrence follow-up after resection. From tumor, nontumor lung or frozen PBMC, whole RNA was taken unsorted for sequencing. The library protocol tagged each TCR cDNA with a unique molecular identifier. TCRdb fed the 5' RACE reads into MiXCR, producing one record per CDR3 protein. The table has about 36,000 distinct CDR3 sequences, around 7.6% seen once. The receptor was derived from a male donor with early-stage non-small cell lung cancer. The V and J genes are TRBV30 and TRBJ1-1; TRBD1 matches 7 bases. Specimen: PBMCs, collected at follow-up. CDR3 in DNA: TGTGCCTGGAGTGTAGGGGGCAACACTGAAGCTTTCTTT. This gives the protein CAWSVGGNTEAFF.